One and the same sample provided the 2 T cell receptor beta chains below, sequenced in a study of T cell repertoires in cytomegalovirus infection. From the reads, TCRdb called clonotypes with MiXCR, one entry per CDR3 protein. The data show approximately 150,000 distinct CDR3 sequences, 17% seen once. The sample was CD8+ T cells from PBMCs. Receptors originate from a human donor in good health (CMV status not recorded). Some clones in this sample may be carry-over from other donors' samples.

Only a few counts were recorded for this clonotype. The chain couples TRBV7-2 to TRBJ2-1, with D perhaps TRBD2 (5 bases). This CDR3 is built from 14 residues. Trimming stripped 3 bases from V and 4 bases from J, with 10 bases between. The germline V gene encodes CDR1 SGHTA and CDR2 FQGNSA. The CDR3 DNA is TGTGCCAGCAGCTTGCTCGGGAATTACAATGAGCAGTTCTTC. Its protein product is CASSLLGNYNEQFF.

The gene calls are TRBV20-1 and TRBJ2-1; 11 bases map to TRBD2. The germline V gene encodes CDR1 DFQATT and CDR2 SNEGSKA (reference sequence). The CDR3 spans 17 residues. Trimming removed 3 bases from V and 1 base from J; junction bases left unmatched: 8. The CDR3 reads CSARRLAGGRSYNEQFF. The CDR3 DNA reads TGCAGTGCTAGGAGGCTAGCGGGGGGCCGGTCCTACAATGAGCAGTTCTTC.